The rows below give T cell receptor beta chains drawn from one sample of a study of T-cell memory formation after mild COVID-19. MiXCR, run by TCRdb on the 5' RACE reads, gives a single entry per CDR3 protein. The table lists under 450,000 distinct CDR3 sequences, about 22% of them singletons, with less than 15% in the top ten. The material sequenced was PBMCs or a T cell subset sorted from them (not recorded which). These receptor sequences come from an adult woman who had mild COVID-19 (a few samples of this study predate the infection). Cell type and time point are not known. Each CDR3 is given with its conserved first and last residue. The D gene is left open where the match is weak. Part of the rows lack a size; the others show once, few, many or a class for expanded clones.

V gene	clone size	D gene	J gene	CDR3 DNA	CDR3 protein
TRBV5-1	NA	NA	TRBJ2-1	TGCGCCAGCAGCCAATCCGTCCGGGACGGCCTCTACAATGAGCAGTTCTTC	CASSQSVRDGLYNEQFF
TRBV12-3/TRBV12-4	NA	NA	TRBJ1-2	TGTGCCAGCAGTTTGAGGGACTATGGCTACACCTTC	CASSLRDYGYTF
TRBV20-1	NA	NA	TRBJ1-2	TGCAGTGCTTCACAGGATAACTATGGCTACACCTTC	CSASQDNYGYTF
TRBV20-1	NA	TRBD1	TRBJ1-6	TGCAGTGCTAGGGTGGACAGGGGAAGAAATTCACCCCTCCACTTT	CSARVDRGRNSPLHF
TRBV28	few	NA	TRBJ1-5	TGTGCCAGCAGTCCCCCGCCGGGTAGCAATCAGCCCCAGCATTTT	CASSPPPGSNQPQHF
TRBV9	NA	TRBD2	TRBJ2-5	TGTGCCAGCAGCGTAGCTACCAGCGGGGGGCCCCAAGAGACCCAGTACTTC	CASSVATSGGPQETQYF
TRBV7-2	few	TRBD1	TRBJ2-3	TGTGCCAGCAGCTTCCACGGGACAGAAGCAGATACGCAGTATTTT	CASSFHGTEADTQYF
TRBV20-1	few	TRBD1	TRBJ2-3	TGCAGTGCTGAAAATCCTCCCGGGACAGGGGTTACGCAGTATTTT	CSAENPPGTGVTQYF
TRBV29-1	few	TRBD2	TRBJ2-1	TGCAGCGTTTTTAGCGGGGACTCCTACAATGAGCAGTTCTTC	CSVFSGDSYNEQFF
TRBV6-2/TRBV6-3	NA	NA	TRBJ2-2	TGTGCCAGCTACGTAGACGCCGGGGAGCTGTTTTTT	CASYVDAGELFF
TRBV6-6	few	TRBD1	TRBJ2-3	TGTGCCAGCAGTTACCGCGGGACAGGGGGCACAGATACGCAGTATTTT	CASSYRGTGGTDTQYF
TRBV27	few	NA	TRBJ1-2	TGTGCCAGCAGCGGGACGGCTAACTATGGCTACACCTTC	CASSGTANYGYTF
TRBV4-3	few	NA	TRBJ1-1	TGCGCCAGCAGCCCCGGCGGGGCGAACACTGAAGCTTTCTTT	CASSPGGANTEAFF
TRBV6-5	NA	NA	TRBJ2-3	TGTGCCAGCAGTTACCTCCCGACCCCGGGGGATACGCAGTATTTT	CASSYLPTPGDTQYF
TRBV5-1	NA	TRBD1	TRBJ1-1	TGCGCCAGCAGCACCGGCTGGGGGACAGGGGGTAACACTGAAGCTTTCTTT	CASSTGWGTGGNTEAFF
TRBV12-3/TRBV12-4	NA	TRBD1	TRBJ2-2	TGTGCCAGCCAACGGACAGGGGTTACCGGGGAGCTGTTTTTT	CASQRTGVTGELFF
TRBV5-1	NA	NA	TRBJ2-1	TGCGCCAGCAGCCAAACTGAGTACTCCTACAATGAGCAGTTCTTC	CASSQTEYSYNEQFF
TRBV7-9	few	NA	TRBJ2-2	TGTGCCAGCACCTGGGAGGGACAGGCGGTAAACACCGGGGAGCTGTTTTTT	CASTWEGQAVNTGELFF
TRBV7-3	NA	TRBD2	TRBJ2-5	TGTGCCAGCAGCCAGGCACTAGCGGGAGTAAACGAGACCCAGTACTTC	CASSQALAGVNETQYF
TRBV19	few	NA	TRBJ2-7	TGTGCCAGTAGTACGGGACAAATCGGCTACGAGCAGTACTTC	CASSTGQIGYEQYF
TRBV4-1	many	TRBD1	TRBJ1-2	TGCGCCAGCAGCCAAGGGGCAGGGGGCGGGCGACTCGCCATCCCCTATGGCTACACCTTC	CASSQGAGGGRLAIPYGYTF
TRBV30	few	NA	TRBJ2-5	TGTGCCTGGAGTGCATTTGGAGAGACCCAGTACTTC	CAWSAFGETQYF
TRBV9	NA	TRBD2	TRBJ2-5	TGTGCCAGCAGCGTAGAGGGTAGCGGGGGCGCGGAGACCCAGTACTTC	CASSVEGSGGAETQYF
TRBV30	NA	NA	TRBJ1-2	TGTGCCTGGGAAAAACCGTTGGGGCGGCTTCACACCTTC	CAWEKPLGRLHTF
TRBV6-5	few	NA	TRBJ2-2	TGTGCCAGCAGTTACTCGATTCAGGGAACGCACACCGGGGAGCTGTTTTTT	CASSYSIQGTHTGELFF
TRBV18	NA	NA	TRBJ1-1	TGTGCCAGCTCACGACTGGTGGCAGCTGAAGCTTTCTTT	CASSRLVAAEAFF
TRBV20-1	few	NA	TRBJ2-7	TGCAGTGCTAGATTCCAGGGCTCCTACGAGCAGTACTTC	CSARFQGSYEQYF
TRBV18	few	NA	TRBJ2-5	TGTGCCAGCTCAGCAGTCCAGCGGGTAAAGGAGACCCAGTACTTC	CASSAVQRVKETQYF
TRBV5-1	many	NA	TRBJ2-1	TGTGCCAGCAGCTTAGGGGGCTCCTACAATGAGCAGTTCTTC	CASSLGGSYNEQFF
TRBV7-3	NA	NA	TRBJ1-1	TGTGCCAGCAGCTTGAGTTCCCACAACACTGAAGCTTTCTTT	CASSLSSHNTEAFF
TRBV10-3	few	NA	TRBJ1-1	TGTGCCATCAGTGAGGAGGCAGGGTACCGTACTGAAGCTTTCTTT	CAISEEAGYRTEAFF
TRBV2	few	NA	TRBJ2-1	TGTGCCAGCAGTGATCTAAGGGGTGAGCAGTTCTTC	CASSDLRGEQFF
TRBV20-1	NA	NA	TRBJ2-7	TGCAGTGCTAGCCCCCAGTGGTCCCCGAATTACGAGCAGTACTTC	CSASPQWSPNYEQYF
TRBV12-3/TRBV12-4	NA	NA	TRBJ2-3	TGTGCCAGCAGTTTACTCGGAGGAGGTCCAGATACGCAGTATTTT	CASSLLGGGPDTQYF
TRBV7-2	few	NA	TRBJ1-2	TGTGCCAGCAGCTTATCACCTACACACGATTGGGGCTACACCTTC	CASSLSPTHDWGYTF
TRBV11-2	NA	NA	TRBJ2-1	TGTGCCAGCAGCAACATTAGGGGCGGTTCTCGCAATGAGCAGTTCTTC	CASSNIRGGSRNEQFF
TRBV27	many	TRBD1	TRBJ2-5	TGTGCCAGCAGCAGACAGGGGCAAGAGACCCAGTACTTC	CASSRQGQETQYF